The rows below give T cell receptor beta chains drawn from one sample of a study of persistence of HIV-infected CD4 T cells. These receptors' antigens are unknown. Generated by immunoSEQ multiplex PCR, the TCRdb table keeps only in-frame clones and is missing some. The sample holds 15,000 to 25,000 clones, roughly 74% seen once. This specimen was CD4+ T cells sorted from PBMCs after approximately 19-hour stimulation, taken from a patient who received antiretroviral therapy. These receptors originate from an adult man with HIV who was CMV-seropositive. Both conserved end residues are part of each CDR3. Each record gives: D gene, clone size, J gene, V gene, CDR3 length, CDR3 DNA, CDR3 protein. The D gene is left open where the match is weak. Expanded clones get a size class; other rows say once, few or many, or leave the size out.

D: TRBD1
size: -
J: TRBJ2-2
V: TRBV5-4
length: 15
DNA: TGTGCCAGCAGCCAGGACAGGACGAACACCGGGGAGCTGTTTTTT
CDR3: CASSQDRTNTGELFF

D: TRBD1
size: -
J: TRBJ1-4
V: TRBV19
length: 15
DNA: TGTGCCAGTAACGACCCAGGGACAGCCAAGGAAAAACTGTTTTTT
CDR3: CASNDPGTAKEKLFF

D: -
size: -
J: TRBJ2-3
V: TRBV7-9
length: 13
DNA: TGTGCCAGCAGCTTAAGCGGGTCGGATACGCAGTATTTT
CDR3: CASSLSGSDTQYF

D: TRBD2
size: -
J: TRBJ2-7
V: TRBV10-3
length: 15
DNA: TGTGCCATCAGTGAGAGCCTAGCGGCGACCTACGAGCAGTACTTC
CDR3: CAISESLAATYEQYF

D: TRBD1
size: few
J: TRBJ2-7
V: TRBV25-1
length: 15
DNA: TGTGCCAGCAGTGATGCACAGGGGGCATCCTACGAGCAGTACTTC
CDR3: CASSDAQGASYEQYF

D: -
size: -
J: TRBJ2-7
V: TRBV5-6
length: 12
DNA: TGTGCCAGCAGCTTGAGCTCCTACGAGCAGTACTTC
CDR3: CASSLSSYEQYF

D: -
size: -
J: TRBJ2-1
V: TRBV10-3
length: 16
DNA: TGTGCCATACGCGCAACTACTGGGGACTCCTACAATGAGCAGTTCTTC
CDR3: CAIRATTGDSYNEQFF

D: TRBD1
size: -
J: TRBJ1-5
V: TRBV19
length: 13
DNA: TGTGCCAGTAACCCGACAGGGAATCAGCCCCAGCATTTT
CDR3: CASNPTGNQPQHF

D: TRBD1
size: -
J: TRBJ1-6
V: TRBV3-1/TRBV3-2
length: 16
DNA: TGTGCCAGCAGCCAAGAGGGACAGGGAGGGAATTCACCCCTCCACTTT
CDR3: CASSQEGQGGNSPLHF

D: -
size: -
J: TRBJ1-5
V: TRBV9
length: 15
DNA: TGTGCCAGCAGCGTAGGGCAGCTATTCAATCAGCCCCAGCATTTT
CDR3: CASSVGQLFNQPQHF

D: -
size: -
J: TRBJ2-1
V: TRBV7-8
length: 14
DNA: TGTGCCAGCAGCTTTCACGGACTTTACAATGAGCAGTTCTTC
CDR3: CASSFHGLYNEQFF

D: TRBD1
size: -
J: TRBJ1-3
V: TRBV3-1/TRBV3-2
length: 16
DNA: TGTGCCAGCAGCCAAAGGACAGGGGGCTCTGGAAACACCATATATTTT
CDR3: CASSQRTGGSGNTIYF

D: -
size: -
J: TRBJ2-1
V: TRBV9
length: 15
DNA: TGTGCCAGCAGCCTGTCTTCTACCAATTACAATGAGCAGTTCTTC
CDR3: CASSLSSTNYNEQFF

D: TRBD1
size: -
J: TRBJ1-5
V: TRBV19
length: 15
DNA: TGTGCCAGTAGGCCTAGGGGACAGCAGAATCAGCCCCAGCATTTT
CDR3: CASRPRGQQNQPQHF

D: -
size: -
J: TRBJ1-5
V: TRBV14
length: 15
DNA: TGTGCCAGCAGGGGGCCCGCCGGGTCGGGGCAGCCCCAGCATTTT
CDR3: CASRGPAGSGQPQHF

D: TRBD2
size: few
J: TRBJ2-3
V: TRBV4-1
length: 18
DNA: TGCGCCAGCAGCCCCCAGAGGTCTAGCGGGGGGAACACAGATACGCAGTATTTT
CDR3: CASSPQRSSGGNTDTQYF

D: -
size: few
J: TRBJ1-2
V: TRBV6-5
length: 11
DNA: TGTGCCAGCGCAGGGCGCTATGGCTACACCTTC
CDR3: CASAGRYGYTF

D: -
size: -
J: TRBJ1-1
V: TRBV27
length: 15
DNA: TGTGCCAGCAGTTTGATGGGGACACGGAACACTGAAGCTTTCTTT
CDR3: CASSLMGTRNTEAFF

D: -
size: once
J: TRBJ2-7
V: TRBV19
length: 13
DNA: TGTGCCAGTAGTAGGAGGGGGGGGGACGAGCAGTACTTC
CDR3: CASSRRGGDEQYF

D: -
size: -
J: TRBJ1-6
V: TRBV6-6
length: 20
DNA: TGTGCCAGCAGTCTTAAATTCACCCCAAGCCGGGACTCTAATAATTCACCCCTCCACTTT
CDR3: CASSLKFTPSRDSNNSPLHF

D: -
size: few
J: TRBJ2-3
V: TRBV19
length: 15
DNA: TGTGCCAGTACACCCGGGCTCGGCGGCACAGATACGCAGTATTTT
CDR3: CASTPGLGGTDTQYF

D: -
size: -
J: TRBJ2-4
V: TRBV11-2
length: 18
DNA: TGTGCCAGCAGCCTCGCCTTAGAGTCGGATCAAGCCAAAAACATTCAGTACTTC
CDR3: CASSLALESDQAKNIQYF

D: TRBD1
size: -
J: TRBJ2-7
V: TRBV10-3
length: 17
DNA: TGTGCCATCAGTGAGCCACCGGGGACAGGTGGGTCCTACGAGCAGTACTTC
CDR3: CAISEPPGTGGSYEQYF

D: TRBD1
size: -
J: TRBJ1-1
V: TRBV10-3
length: 14
DNA: TGTGCCATCAGTATGACAGGGGCGGACACTGAAGCTTTCTTT
CDR3: CAISMTGADTEAFF

D: TRBD1
size: -
J: TRBJ1-4
V: TRBV14
length: 14
DNA: TGTGCCAGCAGCCCTACAGGGGTTCGCGAAAAACTGTTTTTT
CDR3: CASSPTGVREKLFF

D: -
size: -
J: TRBJ1-3
V: TRBV2
length: 18
DNA: TGTGCCAGCAGTAAGCTACCCGGGACGGCGACGACTGGAAACACCATATATTTT
CDR3: CASSKLPGTATTGNTIYF

D: -
size: -
J: TRBJ2-2
V: TRBV18
length: 16
DNA: TGTGCCAGCTCACCACTTCGGGGCCTAAACACCGGGGAGCTGTTTTTT
CDR3: CASSPLRGLNTGELFF

D: TRBD1
size: -
J: TRBJ2-6
V: TRBV19
length: 16
DNA: TGTGCCAGTAGTTCGGGACAGTTAGCTGGGGCCAACGTCCTGACTTTC
CDR3: CASSSGQLAGANVLTF

D: TRBD2
size: -
J: TRBJ2-7
V: TRBV12-5
length: 15
DNA: TGTGCTAGTGGTTTGGTTAGCGGGGGGAAGGACGAGCAGTACTTC
CDR3: CASGLVSGGKDEQYF

D: TRBD1
size: large
J: TRBJ1-2
V: TRBV28
length: 18
DNA: TGTGCCAGCAGTACGATTTACCCGGACAGGGGGGCCAACTATGGCTACACCTTC
CDR3: CASSTIYPDRGANYGYTF

D: -
size: -
J: TRBJ1-3
V: TRBV18
length: 16
DNA: TGTGCCAGCTCACCAGGAACAGCTTACTCTGGAAACACCATATATTTT
CDR3: CASSPGTAYSGNTIYF

D: TRBD2
size: -
J: TRBJ2-3
V: TRBV5-1
length: 17
DNA: TGCGCCAGCAGCCCCGGACTAGCGGGGGGTAGCACAGATACGCAGTATTTT
CDR3: CASSPGLAGGSTDTQYF

D: -
size: -
J: TRBJ2-3
V: TRBV2
length: 12
DNA: TGTGCCAGCAGTGAGGGAAGTAATACGCAGTATTTT
CDR3: CASSEGSNTQYF

D: -
size: large
J: TRBJ2-7
V: TRBV29-1
length: 12
DNA: TGCAGCGTTGGCAAGGACTCCTACGAGCAGTACTTC
CDR3: CSVGKDSYEQYF

D: -
size: few
J: TRBJ1-5
V: TRBV2
length: 12
DNA: TGTGCCAGCAGTGCATGGGTCCGGCCCCAGCATTTT
CDR3: CASSAWVRPQHF